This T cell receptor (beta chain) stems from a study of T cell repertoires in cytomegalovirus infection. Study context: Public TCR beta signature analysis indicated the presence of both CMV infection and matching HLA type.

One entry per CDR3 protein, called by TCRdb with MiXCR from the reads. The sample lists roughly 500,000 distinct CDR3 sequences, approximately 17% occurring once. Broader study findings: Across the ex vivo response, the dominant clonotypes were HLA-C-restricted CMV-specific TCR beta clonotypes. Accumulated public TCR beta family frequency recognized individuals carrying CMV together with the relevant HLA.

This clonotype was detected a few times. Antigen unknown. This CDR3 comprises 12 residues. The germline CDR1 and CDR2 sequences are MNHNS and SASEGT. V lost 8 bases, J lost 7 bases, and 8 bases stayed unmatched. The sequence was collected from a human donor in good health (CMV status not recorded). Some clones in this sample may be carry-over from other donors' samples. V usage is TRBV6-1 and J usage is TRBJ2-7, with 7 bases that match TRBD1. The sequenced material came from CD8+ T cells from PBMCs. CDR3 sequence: CASRDSGIEQYF. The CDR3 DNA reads TGTGCCAGCCGGGACAGCGGAATTGAGCAGTACTTC.